This T cell receptor (beta chain) emerged from a study of blood T cell repertoires in COVID-19. Unmatched junction bases numbered 10, after V lost 4 bases and J lost 4 bases. Germline CDR1 is MNHEY and CDR2 is SMNVEV (reference sequence). The length of the CDR3 is 16 residues. Data came from immunoSEQ multiplex PCR; TCRdb stores just in-frame clones and leaves some out. Among 98,000 or so clones listed, 85% to 90% were seen once. Material: peripheral blood. The V call is TRBV27, the J call TRBJ2-1, with 7 positions matching TRBD1. The receptor's source is a man in his forties or fifties with acute or convalescent COVID-19. CDR3 coding DNA: TGTGCCAGCAGTTCCCCCCGGGACAGATTATACAATGAGCAGTTCTTC. Encoded protein: CASSSPRDRLYNEQFF.